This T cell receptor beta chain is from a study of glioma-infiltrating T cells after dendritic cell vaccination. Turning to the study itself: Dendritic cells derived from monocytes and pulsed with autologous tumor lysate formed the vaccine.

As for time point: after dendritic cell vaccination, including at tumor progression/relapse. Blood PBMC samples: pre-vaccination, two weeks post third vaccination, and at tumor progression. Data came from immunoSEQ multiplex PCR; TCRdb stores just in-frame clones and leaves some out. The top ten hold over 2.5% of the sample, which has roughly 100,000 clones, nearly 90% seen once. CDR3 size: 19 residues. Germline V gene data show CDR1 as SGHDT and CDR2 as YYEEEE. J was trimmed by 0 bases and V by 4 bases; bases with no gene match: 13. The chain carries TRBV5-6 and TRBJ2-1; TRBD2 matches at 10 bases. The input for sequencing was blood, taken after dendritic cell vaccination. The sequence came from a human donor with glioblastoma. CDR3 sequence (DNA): TGTGCCAGCAGCCTCCATCTACTAGCGGGACTCACCTCCTACAATGAGCAGTTCTTC. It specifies CASSLHLLAGLTSYNEQFF.